Sequencing of this T cell receptor beta chain was carried out in a study of T cells after yellow fever vaccination. About the research overall: Low-cell-number fractions were prepared with SMART-Seq v4 Ultra Low Input. General study findings and limits: Reappearance after the booster was seen for most primary-vaccination clones, at 96% CD4 and roughly 90% CD8. Across the CD4 and CD8 compartments, a small share of clonotypes was present in both.

The CDR3 length is 14 residues. V was trimmed by 4 bases and J by 4 bases, leaving 12 bases between them. CDR1 LGHNA and CDR2 YSLEER come from the germline V gene. This clonotype was seen ten or more times. What it binds is not known. One entry per CDR3 protein, called by TCRdb with MiXCR from the 5' RACE reads. The sample contains 300,000 to 400,000 distinct CDR3 sequences, 3% to 4.5% of which appear only once. Sequenced material: PBMCs, taken 5 days after the yellow fever booster vaccination. This sequence joins TRBV4-3 and TRBJ2-3, with D tentatively TRBD1 (5 bases). The clonotype originates from a man between 18 and 35 years old who received the YFV17D yellow fever vaccine. The CDR3 spells CASSLDSQADTQYF. The CDR3 region has the DNA TGCGCCAGCAGCCTAGACAGCCAAGCAGATACGCAGTATTTT.